Given below is one T cell receptor beta chain in context. Its antigen is unidentified. This sample is drawn from a study of T cell responses to AZD1222 COVID-19 vaccine. Notes on the study in general: The study reported that nearly half of spike-specific TCRs target unmutated variant regions. At baseline, just a handful of AZD1222 recipients tested seropositive. Donors skewed white British and female; clonal diversity was possibly underestimated.

The assay was immunoSEQ multiplex PCR, and TCRdb's table has in-frame clones only and misses some. Of some 180,000 clones in the sample, around nine tenths were seen once. The germline CDR1 and CDR2 sequences are LNHDA and SQIVND (reference sequence). The CDR3 length is 15 residues. V shed 3 bases and J shed 0 bases, with 9 bases lying between them. This clonotype originated in an adult who received the AZD1222 COVID-19 vaccine. This chain joins TRBV19 and TRBJ1-3; no firm D call. Here the sequenced sample was peripheral blood, taken 28 days after the second AZD1222 dose. CDR3 residues: CASSMGGTSGNTIYF. CDR3 in DNA: TGTGCCAGTAGTATGGGCGGCACCTCTGGAAACACCATATATTTT.